This entry is about one T cell receptor beta chain. This sample was included in a study of shared T cell receptors in the human thymus. Clones were read by immunoSEQ multiplex PCR, and TCRdb kept only the in-frame ones, dropping some. The sample shows some 640,000 clones, about 89% of them seen only once. In germline, CDR1 is LGHNA, CDR2 YSLEER. The CDR3 covers 13 residues. Between the trimmed V and J ends, which lost 4 bases and 4 bases, there was a span of 8 bases. The same specimen was also included in a second study, on human thymus T cells. From that study: Among the donors, all were healthy Finnish infants having corrective surgery for congenital heart defects. During corrective heart surgery, resections were taken, and the thymus tissue came from them. Apparent bias marked the V and J gene usage of thymic and blood repertoires.

This TCR derives from a boy in the first two years of life with a congenital heart defect. Source material: thymocytes. The V and J genes are TRBV4-3 and TRBJ2-1; D is perhaps TRBD1 (6 bases). The CDR3 sequence: CASSPGQYNEQFF. CDR3 in DNA: TGCGCCAGCAGCCCGGGACAATACAATGAGCAGTTCTTC.